These 11 T cell receptor beta chains were all obtained from the same sample, sequenced in a study of cytomegalovirus exposure and HLA in healthy donors. The assay was immunoSEQ multiplex PCR, and TCRdb's table has in-frame clones only and misses some. The sample lists approximately 150,000 clones; 84% were seen once. The specimen was PBMCs. The source is a man aged 25-45 years in good health and CMV-seropositive.

The chain joins TRBV4-2 to TRBJ2-5, with 9 bases that match TRBD2. Germline loops: CDR1 LGHNA, CDR2 YNFKEQ. After removal of 0 bases from V and 5 bases from J, the junction contained 4 bases not matched to a gene. CDR3 length equals 15 residues. The CDR3 spells CASSQDLAGWETQYF. The DNA for the CDR3 is TGTGCCAGCAGCCAAGACCTAGCGGGATGGGAGACCCAGTACTTC.

The chain is built from TRBV10-3 and TRBJ2-2, with a possible D match to TRBD1 (6 bases). CDR1 is ENHRY, CDR2 SYGVKD, per germline. V shed 7 bases and J shed 7 bases, with 22 bases lying between them. This CDR3 contains 16 residues. CDR3 residues: CAIKGDLNRAGGELFF. CDR3 DNA sequence: TGTGCCATCAAGGGCGACTTAAACAGGGCCGGCGGGGAGCTGTTTTTT.

The V call is TRBV10-3, the J call TRBJ2-7; TRBD2 is a possible D gene (6 bases). Between the trimmed V and J ends, which lost 5 bases and 2 bases, there was a span of 16 bases. The CDR3 spans 15 residues. Germline V gives CDR1 ENHRY, CDR2 SYGVKD. The CDR3 region is CAISNPGLSTYEQYF. CDR3 nucleotide sequence: TGTGCCATCAGTAATCCGGGACTGTCGACCTACGAGCAGTACTTC.

The V and J genes are TRBV11-3 and TRBJ2-2; D is ambiguous. The CDR3 runs 12 residues. Germline V gene data show CDR1 as SGHNT and CDR2 as YENEEA. V lost 4 bases to trimming and J lost 4 bases, with 4 bases between them. CDR3: CASSSPTGELFF. Written as DNA, the CDR3 is TGTGCCAGCAGCTCTCCCACCGGGGAGCTGTTTTTT.

The sample holds one count of this clone. This chain links TRBV19 with TRBJ2-7; 8 positions agree with TRBD1. The CDR3 runs to 15 residues. With 3 bases clipped from V and 4 bases from J, the junction kept 8 bases outside the gene matches. CDR1 and CDR2 (germline): LNHDA, SQIVND (reference sequence). CDR3 nucleotide sequence: TGTGCCAGTAGTATTAATCCAGGGGGCGAATACGAGCAGTACTTC. Protein product: CASSINPGGEYEQYF.

The chain joins TRBV18 to TRBJ2-2; tentatively, D is TRBD2 (5 bases). V dropped 0 bases and J dropped 3 bases, with 11 bases sitting between them. CDR1 is KGHSH, CDR2 LQKENI, per germline. This CDR3 contains 16 residues. The CDR3, as DNA: TGTGCCAGCTCACCACCAGCCGGGATAGACACCGGGGAGCTGTTTTTT. This encodes CASSPPAGIDTGELFF.

V usage is TRBV7-3 and J usage is TRBJ2-3; 8 nucleotides align to TRBD2. The CDR3 consists of 16 residues. Germline CDR1 and CDR2: SGHTA and FQGTGA. V was clipped by 3 bases and J by 2 bases; unmatched bases: 7. CDR3 DNA: TGTGCCAGCAGCTTTGGTGCGGGAGGTTCCACAGATACGCAGTATTTT. Encoded protein: CASSFGAGGSTDTQYF.

The V call is TRBV14, the J call TRBJ1-2, with TRBD1 identical over 9 bases. The CDR3 length is 15 residues. Germline loops: CDR1 SGHDN, CDR2 FVKESK. With 6 bases clipped from V and 5 bases from J, the junction kept 10 bases outside the gene matches. CDR3 region: CASSRTGARFYGYTF. DNA of the CDR3: TGTGCCAGCAGTCGGACAGGGGCCCGGTTTTATGGCTACACCTTC. Drawing the rest from reference TRBV14 and TRBJ1-2, the complete variable domain is EAGVTQFPSHSVIEKGQTVTLRCDPISGHDNLYWYRRVMGKEIKFLLHFVKESKQDESGMPNNRFLAERTGGTYSTLKVQPAELEDSGVYFCASSRTGARFYGYTFGSGTRLTVV.

This chain joins TRBV28 and TRBJ2-6, with a weak D call TRBD2 (5 bases). From germline, CDR1 is MDHEN and CDR2 SYDVKM. The CDR3 extends over 19 amino acids. With 2 bases removed from V and 2 bases from J, the gap between germline ends came to 19 bases. The CDR3 protein is CASSLRAGLDPTGANVLTF. Here the CDR3 DNA reads TGTGCCAGCAGTTTAAGGGCTGGACTCGATCCAACTGGGGCCAACGTCCTGACTTTC.

The V call is TRBV4-1, the J call TRBJ1-1, with unresolved D. Germline V gives CDR1 MGHRA, CDR2 YSYEKL. The V end was cut by 1 base, the J end by 1 base, with 4 bases between. The length of the CDR3 is 13 residues. In DNA, the CDR3 is TGCGCCAGCAGCCAAGCACAGAACACTGAAGCTTTCTTT. It is translated as CASSQAQNTEAFF.

This clone occurred once. The V and J genes are TRBV30 and TRBJ2-7; TRBD1 is a possible D gene (7 bases). Germline loops: CDR1 GTSNPN, CDR2 SVGIG (reference sequence). The CDR3 loop spans 14 amino acids. V was cut by 7 bases and J by 6 bases, with 22 bases left in between. CDR3 loop: CASTSGQGGSEQYF. DNA of the CDR3: TGTGCCTCGACTTCGGGGCAGGGGGGAAGCGAGCAGTACTTC.